The clone carrying this T cell receptor (beta chain) was picked up many times. Its target is not known. This CDR3 contains 12 residues. V shed 2 bases, J shed 4 bases, and the junction held 1 base outside the gene matches. Per germline, CDR1 SQVTM and CDR2 ANQGSEA. Per the authors' pipeline: For the immunoSEQ data, sequences were junction-only without quality scores, so filtering differed. The method was immunoSEQ multiplex PCR; TCRdb's version includes in-frame clones alone and lacks a portion of them. That table supplies the V and J calls and clone size; D and trimming were determined from the DNA. Found here are 450,000 to 600,000 clones, 79% of them singletons; the top ten hold less than 15%. The sample belongs to a study of shared clonotypes between healthy human individuals. For the study at large: The donor group consisted of two women and a few men, aged 18 to 49.

Study conclusions and caveats: Clonotype sharing across donors was expected to vary with sequencing depth.

The sequenced material came from PBMCs. The clonotype was recovered from a woman between 40 and 55 years old in good health. Some clones in this sample may be carry-over from other donors' samples. This rearrangement joins TRBV29-1 to TRBJ2-5; 7 bases line up with TRBD1. Here the CDR3 reads CSVEKGAETQYF. The CDR3 region has the DNA TGCAGCGTTGAAAAGGGGGCAGAGACCCAGTACTTC.